This T cell receptor beta chain stems from a study of blood T cell repertoires in COVID-19. The overall study: The analysed material was cDNA or gDNA that came from T cells, B-cell-depleted T cells, or PBMCs.

TCRdb keeps only in-frame clones here, not all; method: immunoSEQ multiplex PCR. The table lists roughly 47,000 clones, 75% to 90% of them singletons, with about 8% in the top ten. The CDR3 has 12 amino acids. Germline V gives CDR1 SQVTM, CDR2 ANQGSEA. The germline V and J ends were trimmed by 6 bases and 0 bases, with 8 bases remaining between them. The chain employs TRBV29-1 and TRBJ1-1; no clear D. The sequence was collected from a man in his fifties or sixties with acute or convalescent COVID-19. Sample: peripheral blood. The CDR3, as DNA: TGCAGCGTACCTGACATGAACACTGAAGCTTTCTTT. Translation: CSVPDMNTEAFF.